This TCR beta chain was identified during a study of Ad26.COV2.S vaccination and SARS-CoV-2 variants. The overall study: Donor was assigned to the Ad26.COV2.S arm of trial COV1001.

CDR1 is KGHSY and CDR2 is FQNENV in the germline V gene. The V end lost 2 bases, the J end lost 2 bases, and 16 bases lay between the germline ends. This CDR3 contains 16 residues. Overall study results and limits: It was vaccine recipients, not placebo recipients, who had the higher spike-specific TCR breadth. Non-spike TCR breadth was similar in vaccine and placebo recipients.

Libraries were prepared by immunoSEQ multiplex PCR; TCRdb keeps only in-frame clonotypes and omits some of them. This table holds around 320,000 clones, more than 75% found once. Details on this clone: The antigen remains unidentified.

The treatment here: roughly 20 received Ad26.COV2.S at low or high dose, single or two shots; about 5 received placebo; per-sample allocation not given. Day 63 after the first vaccine or placebo injection was the time point for sampling. Immunization relied on an Ad26 vector, which expressed Wuhan-strain SARS-CoV-2 spike. Sequences were derived from peripheral blood, sampled in a trial of Ad26.COV2.S vaccine versus placebo. This receptor was obtained from a person between 18 and 59 years old who received the Ad26.COV2.S COVID-19 vaccine or a placebo. This rearrangement joins TRBV16 to TRBJ2-7, with D perhaps matching TRBD2 (6 bases). The chain's CDR3 is CASSQLRGSSPYEQYF. DNA of the CDR3: TGTGCCAGCAGCCAACTTCGGGGGAGTTCCCCCTACGAGCAGTACTTC.